Listed below are T cell receptor beta chains from one sample, sequenced in a study of blood T cell repertoires in COVID-19. The data were produced by immunoSEQ multiplex PCR, yet TCRdb's version contains in-frame clones alone and is incomplete. This sample yields roughly 200,000 clones, of which approximately 90% are seen a single time; 1.2% belongs to the top ten. The specimen was PBMCs or T cells enriched from blood (not recorded which). The receptors derive from a man aged 30 to 45 who had recovered from COVID-19. CDR3s include the opening cysteine and the closing phenylalanine or tryptophan. A D gene is named only where the DNA matches it firmly.

V	D	J	DNA	CDR3
TRBV19	NA	TRBJ2-2	TGTGCCAGTAGTATTTCCGGGACCGGGGAGCTGTTTTTT	CASSISGTGELFF
TRBV4-1	NA	TRBJ1-6	TGCGCCAGCAGCCAACCCTTTCAGGGGAATAATTCACCCCTCCACTTT	CASSQPFQGNNSPLHF
TRBV7-7	TRBD2	TRBJ2-2	TGTGCTAGCAGCTTATCCAGCGGGACGGGCGGGGAGCTGTTTTTT	CASSLSSGTGGELFF
TRBV6-5	NA	TRBJ1-4	TGTGCCAGCAGTTCCCGATGGACAGTTGAAAAACTGTTTTTT	CASSSRWTVEKLFF
TRBV10-1	TRBD1	TRBJ1-3	TGCGCCAGCAGTGGAAGAAGGGGGCACTCTGGAAACACCATATATTTT	CASSGRRGHSGNTIYF
TRBV2	NA	TRBJ2-1	TGTGCCAGCAGTGGAGTGGCGGGGGCATACAATGAGCAGTTCTTC	CASSGVAGAYNEQFF
TRBV25-1	NA	TRBJ1-5	TGTGCCAGCAGTGGCAGGGAGGGTCAGCCCCAGCATTTT	CASSGREGQPQHF
TRBV28	NA	TRBJ2-4	TGTGCCAGCAGTCCAAGTTTGTGGGGGGATCTAAACATTCAGTACTTC	CASSPSLWGDLNIQYF
TRBV6-4	NA	TRBJ2-7	TGTGCCAGAGCGGTCCATCGGCAACGTTACGAGCAGTACTTC	CARAVHRQRYEQYF
TRBV27	TRBD1	TRBJ1-5	TGTGCCAGCAGTTTGTACGGACAGGGAGACCAGCCCCAGCATTTT	CASSLYGQGDQPQHF